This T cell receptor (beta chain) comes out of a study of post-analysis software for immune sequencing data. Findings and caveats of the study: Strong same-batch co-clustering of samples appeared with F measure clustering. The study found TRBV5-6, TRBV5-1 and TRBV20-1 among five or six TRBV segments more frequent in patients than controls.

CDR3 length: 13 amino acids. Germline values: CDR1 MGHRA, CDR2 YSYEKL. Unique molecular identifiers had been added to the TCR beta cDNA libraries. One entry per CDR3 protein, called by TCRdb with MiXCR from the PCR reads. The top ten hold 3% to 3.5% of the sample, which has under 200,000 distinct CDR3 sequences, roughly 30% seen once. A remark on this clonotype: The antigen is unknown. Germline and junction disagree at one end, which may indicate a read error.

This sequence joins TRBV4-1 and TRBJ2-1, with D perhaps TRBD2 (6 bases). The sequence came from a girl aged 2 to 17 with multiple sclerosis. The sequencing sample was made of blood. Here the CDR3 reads CASGQDRGLEQFF. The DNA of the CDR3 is TGCGCCAGCGGCCAAGATCGGGGACTTGAGCAGTTCTTC.